The present T cell receptor beta chain was sequenced within a study of graft-versus-host responses after intestinal transplantation. Per the germline V gene, CDR1 is SEHNR and CDR2 is FQNEAQ (reference sequence). The CDR3 sequence is 16 residues long. V was pared by 4 bases and J by 0 bases, with 7 bases of the junction left unmatched. Note on this clone: Its antigen is as yet unknown.

Profiled with immunoSEQ multiplex PCR; TCRdb holds only in-frame clones, not every one. The repertoire includes over 75,000 clones, 85% to 95% of them detected once, and over 0.055% sits in the top ten. This sequence was found in a human donor who was the organ donor for an intestinal transplant. The source material was unstimulated CD8+ T cells sorted from spleen or lymph node cells, sampled before transplant. The genes are TRBV7-9 and TRBJ2-7; 9 bases match TRBD1. In DNA form, the CDR3 reads TGTGCCAGCAGCTCCTCTATACAGGGGGCCTCCTACGAGCAGTACTTC. Its protein product is CASSSSIQGASYEQYF.